A single sample gave rise to the 9 T cell receptor beta chains below, sequenced in a study of blood T cell repertoires in COVID-19. Clones were read by immunoSEQ multiplex PCR, and TCRdb kept only the in-frame ones, dropping some. The sample consists of 95,000 to 150,000 clones, approximately 81% of them appearing once. Specimen: peripheral blood. These receptors were obtained from a man older than 75 with COVID-19, enrolled during active disease.

The chain has TRBV6-6 and TRBJ2-2; 10 nucleotides align to TRBD1. This CDR3 has 15 residues. In germline, CDR1 is MNHNY, CDR2 SVGAGI (reference sequence). With V trimmed by 6 bases and J by 6 bases, 7 bases remained unmatched. Written as DNA, the CDR3 is TGTGCCAGCAGCCCCGGGACAGGGGTGGCCGGGGAGCTGTTTTTT. This codes for CASSPGTGVAGELFF.

V gene TRBV21-1 combines with J gene TRBJ1-1; TRBD1, the D gene given by the table, was not confirmed from the DNA. TRBV21-1 counts as a pseudogene. This CDR3 is 12 amino acids long. In DNA, the CDR3 is TGTGCCAGCAGCAAAGAGGACAGCGAAGCTTTCTTT. Translating gives CASSKEDSEAFF.

The genes are TRBV4-1 and TRBJ2-7, with a possible D match to TRBD2 (5 bases). This CDR3 is built from 13 residues. Germline values: CDR1 MGHRA, CDR2 YSYEKL. Trimming shortened V by 2 bases and J by 6 bases, and 11 bases separated the two germline ends. In nucleotides, the CDR3 is TGCGCCAGCAGCCAACCCGCGGACTCCGAGCAGTACTTC. Translating gives CASSQPADSEQYF.

The J gene is TRBJ1-2, the V gene TRBV3-1 (or the pseudogene TRBV3-2); D remains unclear. The V and J ends lost 0 bases and 7 bases respectively, with 15 bases between them. CDR1 is LGHDT, CDR2 YNNKEL, per germline (reference sequence). This CDR3 region has 15 residues. CDR3 loop: CASSQEGGGRGGYTF. The CDR3 region has the DNA TGTGCCAGCAGCCAAGAAGGAGGAGGGCGGGGTGGCTACACCTTC.

The V gene is TRBV2, the J gene TRBJ2-7; 8 positions agree with TRBD1. This CDR3 comprises 13 residues. Trimming at V came to 8 bases and at J to 9 bases, leaving 12 bases not matched to a gene. The germline V gene encodes CDR1 SNHLY and CDR2 FYNNEI. The DNA of the CDR3 is TGTGCCAGCTATTTCGGGACAGGTCCGGTGCAGTACTTC. Translation: CASYFGTGPVQYF. The full variable domain, its missing parts supplied by reference TRBV2 and TRBJ2-7, is EPEVTQTPSHQVTQMGQEVILRCVPISNHLYFYWYRQILGQKVEFLVSFYNNEISEKSEIFDDQFSVERPDGSNFTLKIRSTKLEDSAMYFCASYFGTGPVQYFGPGTRLTVT.

The chain links TRBV3-1 (or the pseudogene TRBV3-2) to TRBJ1-1; no firm D call. The germline V gene encodes CDR1 LGHDT and CDR2 YNNKEL (reference sequence). Trimming pared 4 bases from V and 5 bases from J, leaving 11 bases between. The CDR3 length is 13 residues. The DNA of the CDR3 is TGTGCCAGCAGCCTGGGTGTGGAGACTGAAGCTTTCTTT. This sequence encodes CASSLGVETEAFF.

This rearrangement joins TRBV5-5 to TRBJ2-7; D is unresolved. This CDR3 is built from 16 residues. V lost 4 bases, J lost 0 bases, and 17 bases lay in between. Germline V gene data show CDR1 as SGHKS and CDR2 as YYEKEE (reference sequence). The CDR3 DNA reads TGTGCCAGCAGCCCGGCGATGGAGACGAGCTCCTACGAGCAGTACTTC. Its protein product is CASSPAMETSSYEQYF. Complete variable domain (other parts from reference TRBV5-5 and TRBJ2-7): DAGVTQSPTHLIKTRGQQVTLRCSPISGHKSVSWYQQVLGQGPQFIFQYYEKEERGRGNFPDRFSARQFPNYSSELNVNALLLGDSALYLCASSPAMETSSYEQYFGPGTRLTVT.

This chain links TRBV6-5 with TRBJ2-2; no reliable D call. Germline V gene data show CDR1 as MNHEY and CDR2 as SVGAGI. Deletions cut 11 bases from V and 5 bases from J, with 12 bases between. CDR3 length: 12 amino acids. This chain's CDR3 is CAAREATGELFF. Here the CDR3 DNA reads TGTGCCGCCAGAGAGGCAACCGGGGAGCTGTTTTTT.

A few counts support this clone. The chain has TRBV2 and TRBJ2-1, with TRBD1 identical over 11 bases. J gave up 7 bases and V 4 bases, and 3 bases lay outside the gene matches. CDR1 and CDR2 from the germline V gene are SNHLY and FYNNEI. This CDR3 has 14 residues. As DNA, the CDR3 is TGTGCCAGCAGTGCCGGGACAGGGGGGAATGAGCAGTTCTTC. As protein: CASSAGTGGNEQFF. The complete variable domain, with remaining parts taken from reference TRBV2 and TRBJ2-1, reads EPEVTQTPSHQVTQMGQEVILRCVPISNHLYFYWYRQILGQKVEFLVSFYNNEISEKSEIFDDQFSVERPDGSNFTLKIRSTKLEDSAMYFCASSAGTGGNEQFFGPGTRLTVL.